The subject of this entry is one TCR beta chain. Its antigen is undetermined. The sample is drawn from a study of pediatric ulcerative colitis. Trimming shortened V by 5 bases and J by 3 bases, and 11 bases separated the two germline ends. Germline V gives CDR1 KGHSH, CDR2 LQKENI. The CDR3 has 14 residues. General study points: A couple of rectal CDR3 clonotypes occurred in all ulcerative colitis patients. Compared with controls, ulcerative colitis showed greater blood-rectum clone sharing.

Colonoscopy and blood draw happened at the same time. Only in-frame clones appear in the TCRdb table, and some are missing; sequencing was by immunoSEQ multiplex PCR. The sample has some 60,000 clones; 77% are singletons. The sequencing sample was made of blood. The sequence derives from a boy aged 5 to 17 with moderate ulcerative colitis. The genes are TRBV18 and TRBJ2-1; tentative D call: TRBD2 (6 bases). The CDR3 DNA is TGTGCCAGCTCAGGCGGGATGAGCTACAATGAGCAGTTCTTC. As protein: CASSGGMSYNEQFF.